A single sample is the source of the 20 T cell receptor beta chains below, sequenced in a study of identical twins. TCRdb processed the 5' RACE reads anew with MiXCR; each CDR3 protein has one entry. The sample shows 210,000 or so distinct CDR3 sequences, roughly 15% of them seen only once. Separately, the same data were catalogued under a study of T cells expressing NK-cell markers.

Sequenced sample: CD8+ T cells sorted from blood. All receptors derive from a woman between 18 and 29 years old in good health.

This clonotype was counted a few times. The rearrangement joins TRBV29-1 to TRBJ2-5; no reliable D call. Looked up from germline, CDR1 is SQVTM and CDR2 is ANQGSEA. V was pared by 4 bases and J by 2 bases, with 5 bases between. CDR3 length: 11 amino acids. DNA for the CDR3: TGCAGCGTTGGAACACAAGAGACCCAGTACTTC. Translation gives CSVGTQETQYF.

This clonotype was detected ten times or more. V and J are TRBV6-2 or TRBV6-3 and TRBJ2-6; D is possibly TRBD2 (6 bases). V lost 2 bases and J lost 0, with 20 bases in between. CDR3 length: 20 amino acids. CDR1 and CDR2 (germline): MNHEY, SVGEGT. The CDR3 DNA reads as TGTGCCAGCAGTTACGCCCCCATGGAGGGTTTTTACTCTGGGGCCAACGTCCTGACTTTC. Protein: CASSYAPMEGFYSGANVLTF.

The rearrangement joins TRBV9 to TRBJ2-7; maybe TRBD1 (6 bases). The CDR3 loop spans 14 amino acids. Germline V CDR1 and CDR2: SGDLS, YYNGEE. V was cut by 2 bases and J by 3 bases, with 12 bases left in between. The CDR3 spells CASSVLDSFYEQYF. In DNA, the CDR3 is TGTGCCAGCAGCGTTTTGGACAGCTTCTACGAGCAGTACTTC.

This clonotype showed up many times. This chain joins TRBV30 and TRBJ1-5, with D possibly TRBD1 on 5 matching bases. V lost 5 bases to trimming and J lost 1 base, with 9 bases between them. Germline lookup yields CDR1 GTSNPN and CDR2 SVGIG (reference sequence). The CDR3 length is 13 residues. CDR3 region: CAWGQGSNQPQHF. In DNA form, the CDR3 reads TGTGCCTGGGGCCAGGGAAGCAATCAGCCCCAGCATTTT. Combining the CDR3 with reference TRBV30 and TRBJ1-5 gives the whole variable domain SQTIHQWPATLVQPVGSPLSLECTVEGTSNPNLYWYRQAAGRGLQLLFYSVGIGQISSEVPQNLSASRPQDRQFILSSKKLLLSDSGFYLCAWGQGSNQPQHFGDGTRLSIL.

The table lists this clonotype with a few counts. The chain combines TRBV6-5 with TRBJ2-7, with D perhaps assigned TRBD1 or TRBD2 (5 bases each). In germline, CDR1 is MNHEY, CDR2 SVGAGI. The CDR3 runs 14 residues. The V end lost 2 bases, the J end lost 5 bases, and 13 bases lay between the germline ends. The CDR3, as DNA: TGTGCCAGCAGTTACGGACGGGGACCGGACGAGCAGTACTTC. It codes for CASSYGRGPDEQYF.

V usage is TRBV7-9 and J usage is TRBJ2-1; D is perhaps TRBD1 or TRBD2 (5 bases each). V was trimmed by 5 bases and J by 6 bases, leaving 17 bases between them. This CDR3 region has 15 residues. Germline-derived CDR1 and CDR2 are SEHNR and FQNEAQ (reference sequence). CDR3 in DNA: TGTGCCAGCAGCCGAGGGACCCCAGGTGGCAATGAGCAGTTCTTC. Amino acid sequence: CASSRGTPGGNEQFF.

V gene TRBV5-1 combines with J gene TRBJ2-1; 8 nucleotides align to TRBD1. Germline V gene lookup returns CDR1 SGHRS and CDR2 YFSETQ. The V segment lost 0 bases and the J segment 9 bases; nucleotides outside the gene matches: 5. This CDR3 has 14 residues. CDR3 protein: CASSLGRGLLEQFF. In DNA, the CDR3 is TGCGCCAGCAGCTTGGGCAGGGGGCTGCTTGAGCAGTTCTTC.

CDR3 region: CSGATGLPLEQYF. The DNA of the CDR3 is TGCAGTGGCGCGACTGGCCTCCCTCTCGAGCAGTACTTC. The chain combines TRBV20-1 with TRBJ2-7; no reliable D call. V was trimmed by 7 bases and J by 6 bases, leaving 19 bases between them. From germline, CDR1 is DFQATT and CDR2 SNEGSKA (reference sequence). The CDR3 runs 13 residues.

V and J are TRBV15 and TRBJ2-3; 7 bases are shared with TRBD1. The germline CDR1 and CDR2 sequences are LNHNV and YYDKDF (reference sequence). This CDR3 has 15 residues. Unmatched junction bases numbered 5, after V lost 5 bases and J lost 0 bases. CDR3 DNA: TGTGCCACCAGCGCCGACAGGGCTAGCACAGATACGCAGTATTTT. Residues: CATSADRASTDTQYF.

This clonotype was counted only a few times. The rearrangement uses TRBV6-5 and TRBJ2-3; D not certain. V lost 1 base and J 0 bases, leaving 17 bases between the germline ends. In germline, CDR1 is MNHEY, CDR2 SVGAGI. The CDR3 has 18 residues. The CDR3 region is CASSYFSPGLASTDTQYF. The CDR3 DNA reads TGTGCCAGCAGTTACTTCAGCCCGGGTTTGGCCAGCACAGATACGCAGTATTTT.

This clonotype was detected many times. This chain connects TRBV29-1 to TRBJ2-7, with 9 bases lining up with TRBD1. The germline V gene has CDR1 SQVTM and CDR2 ANQGSEA. This CDR3 has 13 residues. The junction had 5 bases not matched to a gene; V was cut back by 7 bases and J by 1 base. The CDR3 here is CSAGQGLSYEQYF. The DNA of the CDR3 is TGCAGCGCCGGACAGGGGCTATCCTACGAGCAGTACTTC.

The rearrangement uses TRBV6-2 or TRBV6-3 and TRBJ2-7; no definite D call. V lost 5 bases and J 4 bases, leaving 6 bases between the germline ends. Germline values: CDR1 MNHEY, CDR2 SVGEGT. The CDR3 extends over 11 amino acids. This CDR3 is CASSTDYEQYF. CDR3 bases: TGTGCCAGCAGTACGGATTACGAGCAGTACTTC.

The gene calls are TRBV4-2 and TRBJ1-2, with D possibly matching TRBD1 (5 bases). Looked up from germline, CDR1 is LGHNA and CDR2 is YNFKEQ. The CDR3 loop spans 16 amino acids. Trimming removed 0 bases at V and 2 bases at J, with 13 bases between. CDR3 region: CASSQEYLGPNYGYTF. DNA of the CDR3: TGTGCCAGCAGCCAAGAATATCTGGGGCCCAACTATGGCTACACCTTC.

This clonotype was seen at least ten times. The V call is TRBV29-1, the J call TRBJ2-1, with TRBD2 as a possible D gene (5 bases). The CDR3 totals 10 residues. The germline V gene has CDR1 SQVTM and CDR2 ANQGSEA. The DNA of the CDR3 is TGCTCCGGGGTTTTTGGTGAGCAGTTCTTC. Its protein product is CSGVFGEQFF.

This rearrangement joins TRBV9 to TRBJ2-5; perhaps TRBD2 as D (5 bases). Deletions cut 0 bases from V and 2 bases from J, with 8 bases between. The CDR3 length is 14 residues. Per the germline V gene, CDR1 is SGDLS and CDR2 is YYNGEE. CDR3 protein: CASSVVSGQETQYF. Here the CDR3 DNA reads TGTGCCAGCAGCGTAGTATCGGGACAAGAGACCCAGTACTTC.

This rearrangement joins TRBV7-2 to TRBJ2-1; 13 bases line up with TRBD2. V trimming: 6 bases; J trimming: 7 bases; junction bases outside the gene matches: 12. The CDR3 is 17 residues long. Per the germline V gene, CDR1 is SGHTA and CDR2 is FQGNSA. The CDR3 loop is CASRFRSGTSGMNEQFF. CDR3 coding DNA: TGTGCCAGCAGGTTTCGCTCCGGGACTAGCGGGATGAATGAGCAGTTCTTC.

This clonotype was recorded only once. This chain's CDR3 is CACLTGGTGELFF. Written as DNA, the CDR3 is TGTGCCTGCCTCACAGGGGGGACCGGGGAGCTGTTTTTT. The V call is TRBV30, the J call TRBJ2-2, with TRBD1 matching over 8 bases. Trimming at V came to 6 bases and at J to 5 bases, leaving 5 bases not matched to a gene. The CDR3 loop spans 13 amino acids. CDR1 and CDR2 (germline): GTSNPN, SVGIG (reference sequence). Complete variable domain (other parts from reference TRBV30 and TRBJ2-2): SQTIHQWPATLVQPVGSPLSLECTVEGTSNPNLYWYRQAAGRGLQLLFYSVGIGQISSEVPQNLSASRPQDRQFILSSKKLLLSDSGFYLCACLTGGTGELFFGEGSRLTVL.

This clonotype has more than one count but fewer than ten. V and J are TRBV29-1 and TRBJ1-2; no clear D. V was clipped by 6 bases and J by 0 bases, with 5 bases between them. The CDR3 is made up of 11 amino acids. Germline CDR1 is SQVTM and CDR2 is ANQGSEA. The CDR3 region is CSVRANYGYTF. The CDR3 bases are TGCAGCGTAAGAGCTAACTATGGCTACACCTTC. The whole variable domain, remainder taken from reference TRBV29-1 and TRBJ1-2, is SAVISQKPSRDICQRGTSLTIQCQVDSQVTMMFWYRQQPGQSLTLIATANQGSEATYESGFVIDKFPISRPNLTFSTLTVSNMSPEDSSIYLCSVRANYGYTFGSGTRLTVV.

The gene calls are TRBV27 and TRBJ2-4; no firm D call. CDR3 length equals 15 residues. The V gene lost 2 bases and the J gene lost 9 bases, with 17 bases spanning the gap. Germline CDR1 and CDR2: MNHEY and SMNVEV (reference sequence). For the CDR3, the DNA is TGTGCCAGCAGTTTAGTGTCCCCTACGTTGGGCATTCAGTACTTC. As protein: CASSLVSPTLGIQYF.

The sample holds a few counts of this clonotype. The chain recombines TRBV27 with TRBJ2-7; TRBD2 matches 13 bases. The CDR3 is 16 residues long. Germline assignment: CDR1 MNHEY and CDR2 SMNVEV (reference sequence). V trimming: 5 bases; J trimming: 3 bases; junction bases outside the gene matches: 7. The CDR3 DNA is TGTGCCAGCAGTGTCTTACTAGCGGGGGGGGTCTACGAGCAGTACTTC. Its translation is CASSVLLAGGVYEQYF.